This is a list of T cell receptor beta chains from one sample in a study of T cell repertoires in ileal Crohn's disease. The table came from immunoSEQ multiplex PCR; TCRdb's copy has only in-frame clones and leaves some out. The table lists approximately 13,000 clones, around four fifths of them singletons, with 5.5% to 7.5% in the top ten. Sequencing was carried out using ileal tissue. These receptor sequences come from an adult with Crohn's disease. Both conserved end residues are part of each CDR3. A D gene is named only where the DNA matches it firmly. Part of the rows lack a size; the others show once, few, many or a class for expanded clones.

D gene	V gene	J gene	clone size	CDR3 DNA	CDR3 protein
NA	TRBV5-1	TRBJ2-1	NA	TGCGCCAGCAGCTTCGGGAGCTCCTACAATGAGCAGTTCTTC	CASSFGSSYNEQFF
TRBD2	TRBV28	TRBJ2-7	few	TGTGCCAGCAGGAGGACTAGGAACTCCTACGAGCAGTACTTC	CASRRTRNSYEQYF
NA	TRBV4-3	TRBJ1-1	NA	TGCGCCAGCAGCCAGGGCAGGGGAACTGAAGCTTTCTTT	CASSQGRGTEAFF
NA	TRBV7-9	TRBJ2-1	NA	TGTGCCAGCAGCTTAGCCGGAGGACAGTACAATGAGCAGTTCTTC	CASSLAGGQYNEQFF
TRBD2	TRBV5-1	TRBJ2-1	once	TGCTTCAAGCGGGCGGGAGATTACAATGAGCAGTTCTTC	CFKRAGDYNEQFF
TRBD2	TRBV5-1	TRBJ2-7	few	TGCGCCAGCAGCTCTGGACTAGCGGGATCCTACGAGCAGTACTTC	CASSSGLAGSYEQYF
TRBD1	TRBV30	TRBJ2-5	NA	TGTGCCTGGGGGGGTACCTTGACAGGGGGTCAGGAGACCCAGTACTTC	CAWGGTLTGGQETQYF
NA	TRBV7-8	TRBJ2-7	NA	TGTGCCAGCAGCTTAGCGAGTGGCGCAGGCTACGAGCAGTACTTC	CASSLASGAGYEQYF
TRBD2	TRBV5-4	TRBJ2-7	once	TGTGCCAGCAGCTCGGGGCCTAGCGGGAGTTTATACGAGCAGTACTTC	CASSSGPSGSLYEQYF
NA	TRBV7-9	TRBJ2-7	NA	TGTGCCAGCAGCTTACAAAGGATCGGAGACGAGCAGTACTTC	CASSLQRIGDEQYF
TRBD2	TRBV7-2	TRBJ2-7	few	TGTGCCAGCAGCTCCGACGCGGGGGGGATTCCCTACGAGCAGTACTTC	CASSSDAGGIPYEQYF
NA	TRBV7-7	TRBJ2-1	NA	TGTGCTAGCAGCCCGAGGACAGAAGTCAATGAGCAGTTCTTC	CASSPRTEVNEQFF
NA	TRBV7-9	TRBJ2-7	NA	TGTGCCAGCAGCTTAGCTGGGACTCCGGGGAGCCACGAGCAGTACTTC	CASSLAGTPGSHEQYF
TRBD1	TRBV6-5	TRBJ2-2	NA	TGTGCCAGCAGTACATACAGGGGAACCGGGGAGCTGTTTTTT	CASSTYRGTGELFF
TRBD2	TRBV9	TRBJ2-2	NA	TGTGCCAGCAGCGTCCTAGCGGGAGAAATCGGGGAGCTGTTTTTT	CASSVLAGEIGELFF
NA	TRBV7-2	TRBJ2-2	NA	TGTGCCAGCAGCTTAGGTGTAGCCGGGGCCGGGGAGCTGTTTTTT	CASSLGVAGAGELFF
NA	TRBV2	TRBJ1-6	NA	TGTGCCAGCAGGGCCTCTTCGCAGCGTTCACCCCTCCACTTT	CASRASSQRSPLHF
NA	TRBV30	TRBJ1-2	once	TGTGCCTGGACCCTAACCGGGACTCCAGTCTATGGCTACACCTTC	CAWTLTGTPVYGYTF
TRBD1	TRBV11-3	TRBJ2-7	NA	TGTGCCAGCAGCCTGGGACAGGTCCCCTACGAGCAGTACTTC	CASSLGQVPYEQYF
TRBD2	TRBV7-2	TRBJ2-3	few	TGTGCCAGCAGCTTAGCGAGGACTAGCGGGAGTCGGTTAGATACGCAGTATTTT	CASSLARTSGSRLDTQYF
NA	TRBV28	TRBJ1-2	NA	TGTGCCAGCAGTTTATTCGGCAGGGGCGGCCGTGGCTACACCTTC	CASSLFGRGGRGYTF
TRBD2	TRBV30	TRBJ2-1	NA	TGTGCCTGGCAAGCGGGGGTGGGGGAGCAGTTCTTC	CAWQAGVGEQFF
NA	TRBV19	TRBJ2-5	once	TGTGCCAGTAGTGTGTCCGTGGCCCCACCCGGGGAGCAGTACTTC	CASSVSVAPPGEQYF
TRBD1	TRBV7-9	TRBJ1-3	NA	TGTGCCAGCAGCTTAGGCCAGGGGGGTGGAAACACCATATATTTT	CASSLGQGGGNTIYF
TRBD2	TRBV28	TRBJ2-2	NA	TGTGCCAGCAGTTTAGCGGGAGGGGCGGTTGCCGGGGAGCTGTTTTTT	CASSLAGGAVAGELFF
NA	TRBV29-1	TRBJ1-2	NA	TGCAGCGTTGGGACTTCGCGGGGCTACACCTTC	CSVGTSRGYTF
NA	TRBV28	TRBJ1-2	once	TGTGCCAGCAGCCGAGACACCTACCTCTATGGCTACACCTTC	CASSRDTYLYGYTF
NA	TRBV7-2	TRBJ1-6	NA	TGTGCCAGCAGCTTAGAGACGACAGGTATCTCACCCCTCCACTTT	CASSLETTGISPLHF
NA	TRBV30	TRBJ2-5	NA	TGTGCCTCCGGCCGCGGGGCTACGAAGGAGACCCAGTACTTC	CASGRGATKETQYF
TRBD1	TRBV5-6	TRBJ2-7	NA	TGTGCCAGCAGCCGGGACAGGTGGAGGACCTACGAGCAGTACTTC	CASSRDRWRTYEQYF
NA	TRBV7-9	TRBJ2-7	NA	TGTGCCAGCAGCTTGGTGGGTAGACTGTCCTACGAGCAGTACTTC	CASSLVGRLSYEQYF
TRBD2	TRBV6-1	TRBJ2-5	NA	TGTGCCAGCAGTGTTTTCTCTAGCGGGGGCCAAGAGACCCAGTACTTC	CASSVFSSGGQETQYF
NA	TRBV7-2	TRBJ2-5	NA	TGTGCCAGCAGCTTCGACGGAGGCGAGACCCAGTACTTC	CASSFDGGETQYF
NA	TRBV6-5	TRBJ2-7	NA	TGTGCCAGCAGGCCCGGTTGGAGGTACGAGCAGTACTTC	CASRPGWRYEQYF
TRBD1	TRBV5-1	TRBJ2-2	NA	TGCGCCAGCGAAGGGACAGGGGGCAACACCGGGGAGCTGTTTTTT	CASEGTGGNTGELFF
NA	TRBV4-2	TRBJ1-6	once	TGTGCCAGCAGCCAAGAGTGGCTGCAGAATTCACCCCTCCACTTT	CASSQEWLQNSPLHF
TRBD2	TRBV7-6	TRBJ2-2	NA	TGTGCCAGCAGCTTAGGAGGGACTAGCGGAAACACCGGGGAGCTGTTTTTT	CASSLGGTSGNTGELFF
TRBD1	TRBV5-1	TRBJ2-2	NA	TGCGCCAGCAGCTTCCGGGACAGGGTGCCCGGGGAGCTGTTTTTT	CASSFRDRVPGELFF
TRBD1	TRBV19	TRBJ1-2	NA	TGTGCCAGTTCTAGACAGGGCGGAGTTGCTGGCTACACCTTC	CASSRQGGVAGYTF
NA	TRBV29-1	TRBJ2-7	NA	TGCAGCGTAGGGGTATCCATATACGAGCAGTACTTC	CSVGVSIYEQYF
TRBD1	TRBV4-1	TRBJ1-2	NA	TGCGCCAGCAGCCAAGATGGGACAGGGGACTATGGCTACACCTTC	CASSQDGTGDYGYTF
TRBD2	TRBV5-1	TRBJ2-5	NA	TGCGCCAGCAGCTCCCGGACTAGCGGGGGGGCCCGGGAGACCCAGTACTTC	CASSSRTSGGARETQYF
NA	TRBV28	TRBJ1-5	NA	TGTGCCAGCAGTTTCAGCAGGGGAAGCAATCAGCCCCAGCATTTT	CASSFSRGSNQPQHF
NA	TRBV28	TRBJ1-1	few	TGTGCCAGCAGTGATGGGGGGAGGGACACTGAAGCTTTCTTT	CASSDGGRDTEAFF
TRBD1	TRBV2	TRBJ1-3	NA	TGTGCCAGCAGTGGACGACAGGGCACCTCTGGAAACACCATATATTTT	CASSGRQGTSGNTIYF
TRBD1	TRBV4-3	TRBJ1-6	once	TGCGCCAGCAGCCAGGTGACAGGGACTAATTCACCCCTCCACTTT	CASSQVTGTNSPLHF
NA	TRBV7-2	TRBJ1-5	once	TGTGCCAGCGAGGGGGGGGCCAATCAGCCCCAGCATTTT	CASEGGANQPQHF
NA	TRBV9	TRBJ2-7	NA	TGTGCCAGCAGCGTAGAAAGGGGCGAGCAGTACTTC	CASSVERGEQYF
TRBD1	TRBV29-1	TRBJ2-4	NA	TGCAGCGTGACACATACAGGGGAAAAAAACATTCAGTACTTC	CSVTHTGEKNIQYF
NA	TRBV5-4	TRBJ2-3	NA	TGTGCCAGCAGCTTGGGTGGGGGGGGCTCCACAGATACGCAGTATTTT	CASSLGGGGSTDTQYF